This TCR beta chain was captured in a study of T-cell memory formation after mild COVID-19. Study-wide findings and caveats: The pre-infection memory compartment contained some responding clones, suggesting cross-reactive memory joined.

A note on this clonotype: Antigen: not known.

TCRdb called the 5' RACE reads again in MiXCR, with one record for every CDR3 protein. The sample shows around 200,000 distinct CDR3 sequences, about a fifth of them seen only once. Trimming stripped 4 bases from V and 1 base from J, with 11 bases between. Germline lookup yields CDR1 SGHRS and CDR2 YFSETQ. CDR3 length equals 14 residues. V is TRBV5-1 and J is TRBJ2-5, with D possibly called TRBD1 or TRBD2 (5 bases each). This sequence was found in a man between 18 and 35 years old who had mild COVID-19 (a few samples of this study predate the infection). Cell type and time point are not known. Sequenced material: PBMCs or a T cell subset sorted from them (not recorded which). The CDR3 DNA sequence: TGCGCCAGCAGCCCGGGACGGGGCCAAGAGACCCAGTACTTC. Amino acids: CASSPGRGQETQYF.